The subject of this entry is one TCR beta chain. This clone occurred a few times. The antigen it recognizes is unknown. Nothing much larger sits one base from this clone, and base qualities are not available. Libraries were made using the immunoSEQ multiplex PCR assay. RNA was extracted from all samples and reverse transcribed into cDNA, which served as template for TCR sequencing. SuperScript III was used to make first-strand cDNA, primed with a 2:1 mix of oligo-dT and random hexamers. Amplification bias was assessed with a synthetic immune receptor repertoire, and residual bias was removed computationally. Concerning the study's data processing: Raw reads were preprocessed to remove errors, and CDR3 was defined by IMGT conventions from the conserved cysteine to phenylalanine. Clonality was computed by normalizing Shannon entropy by log2 of the number of productive unique TCRs and subtracting the result from 1. Scalp TCRbeta sequences were cross-referenced with sorted blood CD4 and CD8 repertoires so that the CD4 or CD8 identity of scalp clones could be inferred. TCRdb re-hosts the immuneACCESS table, in-frame sequences only. Its copies lack some clones; in the studies checked, an unresolved V gene accounts for under half of them, and the cause for the rest is not known. V, J and clone size are those of that table, while D and trimming were read from the DNA. Recorded for this sample are a few hundred thousand clones; 66% of them occurred a single time. Around 1.2% of the sample is in the top ten clones.

Taken from the germline V gene, the CDR1 and CDR2 loops are SQVTM and ANQGSEA. The V and J ends are trimmed by 3 bases and 0 bases, leaving 4 bases between them. The CDR3 has 12 amino acids, counting the end cysteine and phenylalanine. CDR3 DNA is the only sequence kept; it has 36 bases, read in frame from the first base. The source of the sample is a study of CD8+ T cells in alopecia areata (dated by TCRdb to 2016 to 2019). At the level of the whole study: The treated patients, all with moderate-to-severe alopecia areata, were enrolled in an open-label pilot trial of oral tofacitinib given at 5 to 10 mg twice daily. Disease severity in treated patients was measured with the SALT score, which quantifies the percentage of affected scalp surface area. High-throughput TCRbeta sequencing was used to examine T cell clonal expansion in alopecia areata in both the C3H/HeJ mouse model and human patients. On the human side, TCRbeta sequencing was run on scalp tissue and on sorted CD4+ and CD8+ peripheral blood T cells from healthy controls and from alopecia areata patients with either patchy or totalis/universalis disease. Scalp clonality was compared among normal scalp (n=4), patchy alopecia areata scalp (n=8), and alopecia totalis/universalis scalp (n=8). Biopsies were taken from tofacitinib-treated patients at baseline and again at 4 and 24 weeks into treatment, and several of those patients also had a later scalp biopsy. Patients received tofacitinib for 6 to 18 months and were then followed off drug for 6 months to check for delayed response and recurrence. Amplification of TCRbeta CDR3 regions was done by immunoSEQ multiplex PCR using 35 Vbeta forward primers and 13 Jbeta reverse primers. RNA was extracted with the PAXgene miRNA kit for fixed scalp, the miRNeasy kit for PBMCs, and the RNeasy kit for mouse skin.

The sample's treatment or condition, from its label and the paper: oral pan-JAK inhibitor, 5-10 mg twice daily. Lesional scalp punch biopsies and peripheral blood were collected from alopecia areata patients. PBMCs were isolated by density centrifugation and stained for CD3, CD4 and CD8, after which CD4+ and CD8+ T cells were sorted on a FACSAria. Paper-wide results and their limitations: Compared with normal scalp, lesional scalp had higher clonality and more expanded CD8+ clones, particularly in alopecia totalis/universalis, a pattern that suggests antigenic drive. Scalp TCR repertoire analysis is complicated because resident alphabeta T cells in normal human skin are also sequenced, whereas mouse skin is dominated by gammadelta T cells. Because the treated cohort was small and included a single nonresponder, larger studies are needed to assess links between baseline CD8+ expansion and response. TCR sequences shared between patients were less clear than in mice, possibly partly because of HLA diversity in the patient population. Tofacitinib significantly lowered scalp clonality and the number of expanded CD8+ clones among the top 100 scalp clones. During tofacitinib treatment, many expanded lesional clones remained in scalp and blood, and this persistence may partly explain relapse after treatment is stopped.

The source is a human donor with alopecia areata. The starting material was CD4+ T cells sorted from blood, obtained around week 46, from a patient treated with tofacitinib. The rearrangement joined TRBV29-1 to TRBJ2-3; the D gene is not confidently resolved. The CDR3 reads as follows: CSVDHSTDTQYF. The nucleotide sequence reads TGCAGCGTTGACCACAGCACAGATACGCAGTATTTT.